Listed below are T cell receptor beta chains from one sample, sequenced in a study of cytomegalovirus exposure and HLA in healthy donors. The method was immunoSEQ multiplex PCR; TCRdb's version includes in-frame clones alone and lacks a portion of them. The repertoire holds around 210,000 clones, with approximately 85% as singletons. The sequencing sample was made of PBMCs. The receptor source for this set is a woman aged 40-49 years in good health and CMV-seronegative. CDR3s include the opening cysteine and the closing phenylalanine or tryptophan. D genes are given only for firm matches. Not every row has a clone size; where given, it reads once, few, many or a size class.

CDR3 DNA: TGTGCCAGCAGCCAATCGGCCCTAGGCAATCAGCCCCAGCATTTT
CDR3 protein: CASSQSALGNQPQHF
clone size: -
D gene: -
J gene: TRBJ1-5
V gene: TRBV16

CDR3 DNA: TGCAGCGTTGTGAGGACAGGACTAGCCAAAAACATTCAGTACTTC
CDR3 protein: CSVVRTGLAKNIQYF
clone size: -
D gene: TRBD1
J gene: TRBJ2-4
V gene: TRBV29-1

CDR3 DNA: TGTGCCAGCAGACGGGGGGGGTTCGGTGAGACCCAGTACTTC
CDR3 protein: CASRRGGFGETQYF
clone size: -
D gene: TRBD2
J gene: TRBJ2-5
V gene: TRBV5-6

CDR3 DNA: TGCAGCGTTGTAGGTCTAGGATACACAGATACGCAGTATTTT
CDR3 protein: CSVVGLGYTDTQYF
clone size: -
D gene: -
J gene: TRBJ2-3
V gene: TRBV29-1

CDR3 DNA: TGTGCCAGCAGCTTAGTTACGAGCTCCTACGAGCAGTACTTC
CDR3 protein: CASSLVTSSYEQYF
clone size: -
D gene: -
J gene: TRBJ2-7
V gene: TRBV7-8

CDR3 DNA: TGCGCCAGCAGCCGGAATGAGGGGGTAGACACCGGGGAGCTGTTTTTT
CDR3 protein: CASSRNEGVDTGELFF
clone size: -
D gene: -
J gene: TRBJ2-2
V gene: TRBV4-1

CDR3 DNA: TGTGCCAGCGATGACATTTTCACAGATACGCAGTATTTT
CDR3 protein: CASDDIFTDTQYF
clone size: once
D gene: -
J gene: TRBJ2-3
V gene: TRBV6-1

CDR3 DNA: TGTGCCAGCAGCTACCTAGACTCTGGAAACACCATATATTTT
CDR3 protein: CASSYLDSGNTIYF
clone size: -
D gene: -
J gene: TRBJ1-3
V gene: TRBV6-1

CDR3 DNA: TGTGCCAGTAGTATACAGGGATTGGAAACTGAAGCTTTCTTT
CDR3 protein: CASSIQGLETEAFF
clone size: -
D gene: -
J gene: TRBJ1-1
V gene: TRBV19

CDR3 DNA: TGTGCCAGCAGAGACTTACAGGGTTCTGAAGCTTTCTTT
CDR3 protein: CASRDLQGSEAFF
clone size: -
D gene: -
J gene: TRBJ1-1
V gene: TRBV6-1

CDR3 DNA: TGTGCCAGCAGGCCGACAGGGGTTGGAAACACCATATATTTT
CDR3 protein: CASRPTGVGNTIYF
clone size: few
D gene: TRBD1
J gene: TRBJ1-3
V gene: TRBV25-1

CDR3 DNA: TGTGCCAGCAGCTTGGCTGACGAGCAGTACTTC
CDR3 protein: CASSLADEQYF
clone size: -
D gene: -
J gene: TRBJ2-7
V gene: TRBV5-4

CDR3 DNA: TGTGCCACCCGGCAGGGAAGGATCTCTGGGGCCAACGTCCTGACTTTC
CDR3 protein: CATRQGRISGANVLTF
clone size: -
D gene: -
J gene: TRBJ2-6
V gene: TRBV15

CDR3 DNA: TGCAGCGCTAGGACAGCCTCCGGCTACACCTTC
CDR3 protein: CSARTASGYTF
clone size: -
D gene: -
J gene: TRBJ1-2
V gene: TRBV29-1

CDR3 DNA: TGTGCCAGCTCACCACCGGCACCAACAGATACGCAGTATTTT
CDR3 protein: CASSPPAPTDTQYF
clone size: -
D gene: -
J gene: TRBJ2-3
V gene: TRBV18

CDR3 DNA: TGTGCCGGCGGACAGACCATGAACACTGAAGCTTTCTTT
CDR3 protein: CAGGQTMNTEAFF
clone size: -
D gene: -
J gene: TRBJ1-1
V gene: TRBV6-1

CDR3 DNA: TGTGCCAGCAGCTCTAGCGGGCCTAGGCACGGTACGCAGTATTTT
CDR3 protein: CASSSSGPRHGTQYF
clone size: -
D gene: TRBD2
J gene: TRBJ2-3
V gene: TRBV7-2

CDR3 DNA: TGTGCCAGCAGCAAGCCGGGCCACAGGGACAACGTGTTCAGGGCAGACGAGCAGTACTTC
CDR3 protein: CASSKPGHRDNVFRADEQYF
clone size: few
D gene: -
J gene: TRBJ2-7
V gene: TRBV21-1

CDR3 DNA: TGCAGTGCTACTCTACCACAGACCCAGTACTTC
CDR3 protein: CSATLPQTQYF
clone size: once
D gene: -
J gene: TRBJ2-5
V gene: TRBV20-1

CDR3 DNA: TGTGCCAGCAGCCTGGACAGCATAGCACCCCTCCACTTT
CDR3 protein: CASSLDSIAPLHF
clone size: -
D gene: -
J gene: TRBJ1-6
V gene: TRBV27

CDR3 DNA: TGTGCCAGCAGCCTCGCTGGCGGGAGAACCCGGTACACCGGGGAGCTGTTTTTT
CDR3 protein: CASSLAGGRTRYTGELFF
clone size: -
D gene: TRBD2
J gene: TRBJ2-2
V gene: TRBV9

CDR3 DNA: TGTGCCAGCAGCTTAGCTCGGACTAGCGGGAGTAGGGACAATGAGCAGTTCTTC
CDR3 protein: CASSLARTSGSRDNEQFF
clone size: -
D gene: TRBD2
J gene: TRBJ2-1
V gene: TRBV7-9

CDR3 DNA: TGTGCCACCAGCAGAGGCCGGGACAGGGGAGGCTACGAGCAGTACTTC
CDR3 protein: CATSRGRDRGGYEQYF
clone size: -
D gene: TRBD1
J gene: TRBJ2-7
V gene: TRBV15

CDR3 DNA: TGTGCCAGCACCAACTTCAACCGGGATACGCAGTATTTT
CDR3 protein: CASTNFNRDTQYF
clone size: -
D gene: -
J gene: TRBJ2-3
V gene: TRBV7-9

CDR3 DNA: TGCGCCAGCAGCGCGGGACTAGCGGGAAGCTACAATGAGCAGTTCTTC
CDR3 protein: CASSAGLAGSYNEQFF
clone size: -
D gene: TRBD2
J gene: TRBJ2-1
V gene: TRBV5-1

CDR3 DNA: TGTGCCAGCACCCTTCGTAACAGACCGAACACTGAAGCTTTCTTT
CDR3 protein: CASTLRNRPNTEAFF
clone size: -
D gene: -
J gene: TRBJ1-1
V gene: TRBV5-8

CDR3 DNA: TGTGCCAGCAGTGGGGACTACTCCTACGAGCAGTACTTC
CDR3 protein: CASSGDYSYEQYF
clone size: -
D gene: TRBD2
J gene: TRBJ2-7
V gene: TRBV2

CDR3 DNA: TGTGCCAGCGGAAGGGGAGGGCCTTACGAGCAGTACTTC
CDR3 protein: CASGRGGPYEQYF
clone size: -
D gene: TRBD2
J gene: TRBJ2-7
V gene: TRBV6-1